The 6 T cell receptor beta chains below were found in one sample sequenced in a study of beta chain features in type 1 diabetes. Findings of the study overall: When Type 1 diabetes patients were examined, their TCRB CDR3s proved moderately but significantly shorter in all four CD4+ subsets.

Antigen specificity for these receptors is unknown. The whole isolated RNA underwent reverse transcription, so sequencing captured expressed TCRB transcripts. Clones were read by immunoSEQ multiplex PCR, and TCRdb kept only the in-frame ones, dropping some. This sample has 500,000 to 800,000 clones, with roughly 12% found just once. Specimen: naive CD4+ T cells from blood. The receptors were sampled from a man aged 25-45 years with type 1 diabetes.

This clone was picked up a small number of times. The chain recombines TRBV14 with TRBJ2-5; either TRBD1 or TRBD2 may fit D (6 bases each). The V gene's germline CDR1 is SGHDN and CDR2 FVKESK. The CDR3 extends over 15 amino acids. V was shortened by 1 base and J by 4 bases, with 13 bases between the two germline ends. DNA for the CDR3: TGTGCCAGCAGCCAAGCTTGGAGGGGGAGAGAGACCCAGTACTTC. Residues: CASSQAWRGRETQYF.

This clone was counted a few times. The V gene is TRBV15, the J gene TRBJ1-6; TRBD1 is a possible D gene (5 bases). The length of the CDR3 is 15 residues. V was cut by 0 bases and J by 10 bases, with 13 bases left in between. CDR1 and CDR2 (germline): LNHNV, YYDKDF (reference sequence). The CDR3 DNA is TGTGCCACCAGCAGAGACCCAGGCAGGGAGTCACCCCTCCACTTT. This sequence encodes CATSRDPGRESPLHF.

The rearrangement uses TRBV10-3 and TRBJ1-6, with D maybe TRBD1 (6 bases). V lost 3 bases and J 4 bases, leaving 13 bases between the germline ends. The germline V gene has CDR1 ENHRY and CDR2 SYGVKD. The CDR3 consists of 16 residues. As DNA, the CDR3 is TGTGCCATCAGTGAATCCCAGGGGTCGTATAATTCACCCCTCCACTTT. Translation gives CAISESQGSYNSPLHF.

To note about this clone: This specimen includes other DNA sequences encoding the same CDR3. This chain links TRBV6-5 with TRBJ1-5, with D perhaps TRBD1 (6 bases). V was pared by 5 bases and J by 0 bases, with 11 bases between. In germline, CDR1 is MNHEY, CDR2 SVGAGI. The CDR3 sequence is 15 residues long. The CDR3 sequence: CASSLQGSSNQPQHF. CDR3 bases: TGTGCCAGCAGTCTACAGGGCTCTAGCAATCAGCCCCAGCATTTT.

The chain has TRBV29-1 and TRBJ2-1, with D perhaps TRBD1 (5 bases). Germline V gene lookup returns CDR1 SQVTM and CDR2 ANQGSEA. V was cut by 4 bases and J by 12 bases, with 10 bases left in between. The CDR3 has 10 residues. In DNA form, the CDR3 reads TGCAGCGTTGCAGGGAAGGGGCAGTTCTTC. This gives the protein CSVAGKGQFF.

This clone has a handful of counts. The chain employs TRBV27 and TRBJ1-1; unclear D gene. V dropped 4 bases and J dropped 7 bases, with 13 bases sitting between them. CDR3 size: 13 residues. From germline, CDR1 is MNHEY and CDR2 SMNVEV (reference sequence). The CDR3 loop reads CASSSQVVGEAFF. CDR3 nucleotides: TGTGCCAGCAGTTCCCAGGTGGTCGGTGAAGCTTTCTTT.